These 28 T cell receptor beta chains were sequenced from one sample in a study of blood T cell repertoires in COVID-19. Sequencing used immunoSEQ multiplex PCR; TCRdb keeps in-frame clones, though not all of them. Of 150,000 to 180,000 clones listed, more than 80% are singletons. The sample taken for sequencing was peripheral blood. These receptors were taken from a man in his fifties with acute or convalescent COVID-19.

The CDR3 spells CAWSQGGYEQYF. The CDR3 DNA is TGTGCCTGGTCCCAGGGAGGCTACGAGCAGTACTTC. V is TRBV30 and J is TRBJ2-7; TRBD2 might be the D (6 bases). CDR1 GTSNPN and CDR2 SVGIG come from the germline V gene (reference sequence). Trimming took 5 bases from V and 3 from J, leaving 11 bases between them. The CDR3 spans 12 residues.

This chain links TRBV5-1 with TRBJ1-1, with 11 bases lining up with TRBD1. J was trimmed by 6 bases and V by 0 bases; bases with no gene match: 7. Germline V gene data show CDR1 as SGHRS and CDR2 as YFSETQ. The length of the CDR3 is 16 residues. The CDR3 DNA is TGCGCCAGCAGCTTGGGTTATCCGGGACAGGGGGCTGAAGCTTTCTTT. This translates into CASSLGYPGQGAEAFF.

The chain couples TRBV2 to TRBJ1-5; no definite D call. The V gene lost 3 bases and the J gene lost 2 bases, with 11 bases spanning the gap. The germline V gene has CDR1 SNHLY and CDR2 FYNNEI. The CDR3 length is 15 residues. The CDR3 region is CASSEAKIGNQPQHF. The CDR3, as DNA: TGTGCCAGCAGTGAGGCCAAAATCGGCAATCAGCCCCAGCATTTT. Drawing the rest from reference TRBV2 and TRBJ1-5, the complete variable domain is EPEVTQTPSHQVTQMGQEVILRCVPISNHLYFYWYRQILGQKVEFLVSFYNNEISEKSEIFDDQFSVERPDGSNFTLKIRSTKLEDSAMYFCASSEAKIGNQPQHFGDGTRLSIL.

The CDR3 protein is CASSPDGGSLLSGNTIYF. CDR3 DNA sequence: TGCGCCAGCAGCCCAGACGGCGGCAGCCTCCTCTCTGGAAACACCATATATTTT. The genes are TRBV5-1 and TRBJ1-3; D ambiguous. V lost 4 bases and J 0 bases, leaving 20 bases between the germline ends. CDR3 length equals 18 residues. CDR1 is SGHRS and CDR2 is YFSETQ in the germline V gene.

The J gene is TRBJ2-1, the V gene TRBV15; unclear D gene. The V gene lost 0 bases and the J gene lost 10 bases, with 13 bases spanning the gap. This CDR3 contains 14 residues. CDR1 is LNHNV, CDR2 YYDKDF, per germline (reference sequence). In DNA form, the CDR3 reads TGTGCCACCAGCAGAGACCGACCCGCCGGGGAGCAGTTCTTC. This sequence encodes CATSRDRPAGEQFF.

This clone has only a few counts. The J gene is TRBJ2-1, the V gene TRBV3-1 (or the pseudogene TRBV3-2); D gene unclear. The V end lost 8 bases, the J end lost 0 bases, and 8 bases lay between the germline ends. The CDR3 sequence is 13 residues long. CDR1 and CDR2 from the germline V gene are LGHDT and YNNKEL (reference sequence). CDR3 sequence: CASSASSYNEQFF. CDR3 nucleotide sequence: TGTGCCAGCTCCGCTAGCTCCTACAATGAGCAGTTCTTC.

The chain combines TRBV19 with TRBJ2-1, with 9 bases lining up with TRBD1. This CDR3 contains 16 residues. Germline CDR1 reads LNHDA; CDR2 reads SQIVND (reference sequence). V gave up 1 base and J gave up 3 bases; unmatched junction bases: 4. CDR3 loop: CASSIVRQGVYNEQFF. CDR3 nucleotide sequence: TGTGCCAGTAGTATAGTTAGACAGGGGGTCTACAATGAGCAGTTCTTC.

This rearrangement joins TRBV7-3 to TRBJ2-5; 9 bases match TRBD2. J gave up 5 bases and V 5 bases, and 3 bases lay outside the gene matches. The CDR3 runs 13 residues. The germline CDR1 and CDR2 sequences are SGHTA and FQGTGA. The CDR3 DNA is TGTGCCAGCAGCGCGGGGGGGCGTGAGACCCAGTACTTC. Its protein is CASSAGGRETQYF.

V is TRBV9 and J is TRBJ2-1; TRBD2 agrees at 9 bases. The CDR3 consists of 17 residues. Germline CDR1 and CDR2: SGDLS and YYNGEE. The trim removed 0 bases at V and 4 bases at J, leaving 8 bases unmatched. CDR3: CASSVGSGTSWYNEQFF. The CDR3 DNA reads TGTGCCAGCAGCGTAGGTTCCGGGACTAGCTGGTACAATGAGCAGTTCTTC.

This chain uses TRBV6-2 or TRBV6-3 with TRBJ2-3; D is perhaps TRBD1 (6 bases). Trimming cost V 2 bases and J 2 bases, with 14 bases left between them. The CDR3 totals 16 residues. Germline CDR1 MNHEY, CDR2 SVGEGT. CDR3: CASSYARQENTDTQYF. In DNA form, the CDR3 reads TGTGCCAGCAGTTACGCTCGACAGGAAAACACAGATACGCAGTATTTT.

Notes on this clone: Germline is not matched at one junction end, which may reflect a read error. The CDR3 DNA is TGCAGCGTAGAAGGACTAGCGGGAGTGACCTCCTACAATGAGCAGTTCTTC. Translation gives CSVEGLAGVTSYNEQFF. The chain recombines TRBV29-1 with TRBJ2-1, with 13 nucleotides matching TRBD2. In germline, CDR1 is SQVTM, CDR2 ANQGSEA. The CDR3 is 17 residues long.

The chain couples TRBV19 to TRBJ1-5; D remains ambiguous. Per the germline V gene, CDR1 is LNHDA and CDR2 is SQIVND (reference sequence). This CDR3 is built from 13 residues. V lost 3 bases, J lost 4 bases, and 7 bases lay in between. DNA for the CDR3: TGTGCCAGTAGTATTAGGGAGAATCAGCCCCAGCATTTT. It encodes CASSIRENQPQHF.

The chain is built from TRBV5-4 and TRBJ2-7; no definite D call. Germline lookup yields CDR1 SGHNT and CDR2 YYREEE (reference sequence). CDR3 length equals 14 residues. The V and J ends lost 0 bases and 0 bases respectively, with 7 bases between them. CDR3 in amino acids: CASSLGAYSYEQYF. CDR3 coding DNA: TGTGCCAGCAGCTTGGGAGCGTACTCCTACGAGCAGTACTTC.

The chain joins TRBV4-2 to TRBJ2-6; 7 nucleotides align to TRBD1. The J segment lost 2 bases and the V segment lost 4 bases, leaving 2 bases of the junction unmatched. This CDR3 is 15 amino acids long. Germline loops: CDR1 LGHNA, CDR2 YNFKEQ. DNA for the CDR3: TGTGCCAGCAGCCGAGACAGGGCTGGGGCCAACGTCCTGACTTTC. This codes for CASSRDRAGANVLTF.

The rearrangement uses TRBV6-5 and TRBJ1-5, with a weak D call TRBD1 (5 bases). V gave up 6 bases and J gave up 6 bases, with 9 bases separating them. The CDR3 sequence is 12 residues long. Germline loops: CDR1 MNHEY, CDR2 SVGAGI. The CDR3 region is CASSQGFQPQHF. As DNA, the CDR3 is TGTGCCAGCAGCCAGGGTTTTCAGCCCCAGCATTTT.

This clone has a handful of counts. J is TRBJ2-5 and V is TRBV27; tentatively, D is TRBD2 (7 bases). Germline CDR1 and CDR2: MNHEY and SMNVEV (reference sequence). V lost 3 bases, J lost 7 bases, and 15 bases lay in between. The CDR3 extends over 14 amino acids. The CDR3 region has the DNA TGTGCCAGCAGTTTTGCCGGGGGGCTTGGGACCCAGTACTTC. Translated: CASSFAGGLGTQYF.

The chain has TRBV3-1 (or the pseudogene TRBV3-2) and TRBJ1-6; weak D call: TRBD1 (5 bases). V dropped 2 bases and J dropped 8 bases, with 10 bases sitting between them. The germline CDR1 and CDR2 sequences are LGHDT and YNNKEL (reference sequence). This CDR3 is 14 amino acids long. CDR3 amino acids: CASSQQGGDSPLHF. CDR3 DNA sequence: TGTGCCAGCAGCCAACAGGGTGGAGATTCACCCCTCCACTTT.

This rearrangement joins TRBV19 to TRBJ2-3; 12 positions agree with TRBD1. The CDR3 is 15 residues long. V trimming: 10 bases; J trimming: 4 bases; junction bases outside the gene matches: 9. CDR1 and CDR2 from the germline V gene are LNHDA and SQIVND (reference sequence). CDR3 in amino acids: CATERDRGRPDTQYF. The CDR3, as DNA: TGTGCCACCGAACGGGACAGGGGGCGACCAGATACGCAGTATTTT.

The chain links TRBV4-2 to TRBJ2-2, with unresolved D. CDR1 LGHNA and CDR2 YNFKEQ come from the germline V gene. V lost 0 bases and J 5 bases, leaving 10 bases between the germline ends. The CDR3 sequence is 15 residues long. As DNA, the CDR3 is TGTGCCAGCAGCCAAGAGGAGACCGGGACCGGGGAGCTGTTTTTT. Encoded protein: CASSQEETGTGELFF.

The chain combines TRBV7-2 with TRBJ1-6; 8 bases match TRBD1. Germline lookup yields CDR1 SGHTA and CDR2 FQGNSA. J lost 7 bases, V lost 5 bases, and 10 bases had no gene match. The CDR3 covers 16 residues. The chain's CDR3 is CASSARTGLRNSPLHF. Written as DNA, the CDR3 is TGTGCCAGCAGCGCCCGGACAGGGTTGCGGAATTCACCCCTCCACTTT.

The CDR3 region is CSAQTRVGSYNEQFF. CDR3 nucleotide sequence: TGCAGCGCCCAAACTAGGGTGGGCTCCTACAATGAGCAGTTCTTC. The chain combines TRBV29-1 with TRBJ2-1; maybe TRBD2 (5 bases). The CDR3 spans 15 residues. Trimming removed 7 bases from V and 0 bases from J, with 16 bases in between. From germline, CDR1 is SQVTM and CDR2 ANQGSEA.

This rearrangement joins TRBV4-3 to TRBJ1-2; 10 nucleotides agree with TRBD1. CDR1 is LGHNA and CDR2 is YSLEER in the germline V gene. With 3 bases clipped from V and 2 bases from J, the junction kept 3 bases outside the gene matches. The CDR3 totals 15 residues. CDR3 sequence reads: CASSHRDRGNYGYTF. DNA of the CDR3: TGCGCCAGCAGCCACAGGGACAGGGGCAACTATGGCTACACCTTC.

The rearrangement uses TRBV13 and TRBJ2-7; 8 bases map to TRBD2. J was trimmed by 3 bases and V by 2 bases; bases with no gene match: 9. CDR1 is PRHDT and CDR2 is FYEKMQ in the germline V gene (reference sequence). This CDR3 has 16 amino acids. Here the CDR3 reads CASSLRHSGVGYEQYV. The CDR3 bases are TGTGCCAGCAGCTTAAGGCATAGCGGGGTTGGCTACGAGCAGTACGTC.

This CDR3 reads CASSFVSSYNSPLHF. The CDR3 coding sequence is TGTGCCAGCAGCTTTGTGAGCTCCTATAATTCACCCCTCCACTTT. V and J are TRBV11-2 and TRBJ1-6, with D unclear. With 3 bases removed from V and 0 bases from J, the gap between germline ends came to 6 bases. Germline V gives CDR1 SGHAT, CDR2 FQNNGV. There are 15 residues in the CDR3.

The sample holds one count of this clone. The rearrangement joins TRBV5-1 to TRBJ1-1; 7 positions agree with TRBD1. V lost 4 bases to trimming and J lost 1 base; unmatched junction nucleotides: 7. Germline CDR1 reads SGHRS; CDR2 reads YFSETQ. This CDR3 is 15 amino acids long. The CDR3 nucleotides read TGCGCCAGCAGCGTCCGCGGGACAGAGAACACTGAAGCTTTCTTT. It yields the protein CASSVRGTENTEAFF.

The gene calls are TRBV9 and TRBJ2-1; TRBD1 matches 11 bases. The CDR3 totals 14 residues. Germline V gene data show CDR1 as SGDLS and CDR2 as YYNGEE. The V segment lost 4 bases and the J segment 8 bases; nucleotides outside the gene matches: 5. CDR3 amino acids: CASSPGQGVYEQFF. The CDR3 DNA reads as TGTGCCAGCAGCCCGGGACAGGGGGTTTATGAGCAGTTCTTC.

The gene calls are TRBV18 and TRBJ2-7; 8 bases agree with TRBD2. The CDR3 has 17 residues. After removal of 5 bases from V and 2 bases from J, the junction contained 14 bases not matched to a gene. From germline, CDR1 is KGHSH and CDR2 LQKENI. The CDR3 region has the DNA TGTGCCAGCTCAAGCACGGTTAGCGGGGCGAGGGCCTACGAGCAGTACTTC. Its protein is CASSSTVSGARAYEQYF. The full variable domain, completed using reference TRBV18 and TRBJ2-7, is NAGVMQNPRHLVRRRGQEARLRCSPMKGHSHVYWYRQLPEEGLKFMVYLQKENIIDESGMPKERFSAEFPKEGPSILRIQQVVRGDSAAYFCASSSTVSGARAYEQYFGPGTRLTVT.

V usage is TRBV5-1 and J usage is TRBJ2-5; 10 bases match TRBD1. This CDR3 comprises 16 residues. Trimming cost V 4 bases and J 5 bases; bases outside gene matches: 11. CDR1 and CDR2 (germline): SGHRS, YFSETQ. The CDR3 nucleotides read TGCGCCAGCAGCCCGACCCCGGGACAGGGGTGGGAGACCCAGTACTTC. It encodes CASSPTPGQGWETQYF.